These 4 T cell receptor beta chains came from one sample sequenced in a study of cytomegalovirus exposure and HLA in healthy donors. Use of 60 Vbeta and 13 Jbeta primers characterized the PCR. Assay used: immunoSEQ multiplex PCR; TCRdb lists only in-frame clones, some missing. The sample has 110,000 to 150,000 clones, about 73% seen once; the top ten hold under 2.5%. Specimen: PBMCs. Receptor source: a woman in her fifties or sixties in good health and CMV-seropositive.

The rearrangement links TRBV5-1 to TRBJ2-3; D possibly corresponds to TRBD1 (6 bases). The V gene's germline CDR1 is SGHRS and CDR2 YFSETQ. The ends were cut back, 4 bases at V and 2 bases at J, with 11 bases in the middle. This CDR3 has 14 amino acids. The CDR3 region is CASSSGQLTDTQYF. The CDR3, as DNA: TGCGCCAGCAGCAGTGGACAGCTCACAGATACGCAGTATTTT.

CDR3 region: CASSGQGGYTF. CDR3 coding DNA: TGTGCCAGCAGCGGACAGGGAGGCTACACCTTC. The chain joins TRBV9 to TRBJ1-2; 7 bases agree with TRBD1. Looked up from germline, CDR1 is SGDLS and CDR2 is YYNGEE. After removal of 3 bases from V and 8 bases from J, the junction contained 1 base not matched to a gene. The length of the CDR3 is 11 residues. Full variable domain (missing parts from reference TRBV9 and TRBJ1-2): DSGVTQTPKHLITATGQRVTLRCSPRSGDLSVYWYQQSLDQGLQFLIQYYNGEERAKGNILERFSAQQFPDLHSELNLSSLELGDSALYFCASSGQGGYTFGSGTRLTVV.

This clone appeared once. This chain links TRBV28 with TRBJ1-2; the match to TRBD1 covers 8 bases. The J segment lost 7 bases and the V segment lost 5 bases, leaving 9 bases of the junction unmatched. This CDR3 contains 14 residues. In germline, CDR1 is MDHEN, CDR2 SYDVKM. The chain's CDR3 is CASSPGGSGIGYTF. The CDR3 region has the DNA TGTGCCAGCAGTCCAGGGGGCTCCGGGATTGGCTACACCTTC.

V is TRBV5-1 and J is TRBJ2-3, with 10 bases that match TRBD2. Germline CDR1 is SGHRS and CDR2 is YFSETQ. The CDR3 is 18 amino acids. Losses at the gene ends were 1 base for V and 0 bases for J; bases not matched to a gene: 8. The CDR3 region has the DNA TGCGCCAGCAGCTTGACTAGCGGGGCTGCCCCTAGCACAGATACGCAGTATTTT. It translates to CASSLTSGAAPSTDTQYF. Complete variable domain (other parts from reference TRBV5-1 and TRBJ2-3): KAGVTQTPRYLIKTRGQQVTLSCSPISGHRSVSWYQQTPGQGLQFLFEYFSETQRNKGNFPGRFSGRQFSNSRSEMNVSTLELGDSALYLCASSLTSGAAPSTDTQYFGPGTRLTVL.